This TCR beta chain originates from a study of cytomegalovirus exposure and HLA in healthy donors. The PCR used 60 Vbeta and 13 Jbeta primers. The assay was immunoSEQ multiplex PCR, and TCRdb's table has in-frame clones only and misses some. The table records roughly 100,000 clones, about four fifths of them present only once. Per germline, CDR1 MDHEN and CDR2 SYDVKM. V was pared by 2 bases and J by 5 bases, with 3 bases between. The CDR3 is 11 residues long. The chain couples TRBV28 to TRBJ2-5; no clear D gene. The specimen was PBMCs. The origin of this receptor is a female donor in good health and CMV-seropositive. The CDR3 reads CASSLEETQYF. The CDR3 region has the DNA TGTGCCAGCAGTTTAGAGGAGACCCAGTACTTC.